This entry lists 2 T cell receptor beta chains sequenced from one sample in a study of blood T cell repertoires in COVID-19. This table comes from immunoSEQ multiplex PCR, and its TCRdb copy is limited to in-frame clones, with some not included. Counted here are over 100,000 clones, 70% to 85% occurring once; the ten biggest clones make up 12%. Source material: peripheral blood. The source is an older woman with acute or convalescent COVID-19.

This chain connects TRBV7-9 to TRBJ1-4; 7 bases align to TRBD1. The trim removed 6 bases at V and 7 bases at J, leaving 11 bases unmatched. Germline V gene data show CDR1 as SEHNR and CDR2 as FQNEAQ (reference sequence). The CDR3 has 15 amino acids. The CDR3 is CASSSIQGRREKLFF. CDR3 in DNA: TGTGCCAGCAGTTCAATACAGGGGCGGCGTGAAAAACTGTTTTTT.

The chain carries TRBV13 and TRBJ2-1; 7 bases are shared with TRBD1. The germline gives CDR1 PRHDT, CDR2 FYEKMQ (reference sequence). V dropped 1 base and J dropped 3; count of bases not matched to a gene: 6. The CDR3 is 16 residues long. The CDR3 protein is CASSLADRVGYNEQFF. The DNA of the CDR3 is TGTGCCAGCAGCTTAGCCGACAGGGTCGGCTACAATGAGCAGTTCTTC.